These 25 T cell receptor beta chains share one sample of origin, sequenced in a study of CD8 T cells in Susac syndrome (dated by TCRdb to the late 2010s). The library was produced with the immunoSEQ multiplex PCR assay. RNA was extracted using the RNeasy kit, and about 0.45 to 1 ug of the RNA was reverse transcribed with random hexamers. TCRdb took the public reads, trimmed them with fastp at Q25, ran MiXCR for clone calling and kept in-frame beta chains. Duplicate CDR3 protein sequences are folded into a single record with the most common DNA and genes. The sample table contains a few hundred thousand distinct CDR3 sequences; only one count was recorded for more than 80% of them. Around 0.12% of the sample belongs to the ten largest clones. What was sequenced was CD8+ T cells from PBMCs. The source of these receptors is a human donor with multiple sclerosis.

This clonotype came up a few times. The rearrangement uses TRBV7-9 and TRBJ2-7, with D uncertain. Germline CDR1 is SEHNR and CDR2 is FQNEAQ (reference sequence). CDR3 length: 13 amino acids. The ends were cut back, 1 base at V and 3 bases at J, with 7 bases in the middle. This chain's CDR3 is CASSLERVYEQYF. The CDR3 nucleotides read TGTGCCAGCAGCTTAGAAAGGGTCTACGAGCAGTACTTC. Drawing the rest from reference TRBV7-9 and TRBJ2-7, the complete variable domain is DTGVSQNPRHKITKRGQNVTFRCDPISEHNRLYWYRQTLGQGPEFLTYFQNEAQLEKSRLLSDRFSAERPKGSFSTLEIQRTEQGDSAMYLCASSLERVYEQYFGPGTRLTVT.

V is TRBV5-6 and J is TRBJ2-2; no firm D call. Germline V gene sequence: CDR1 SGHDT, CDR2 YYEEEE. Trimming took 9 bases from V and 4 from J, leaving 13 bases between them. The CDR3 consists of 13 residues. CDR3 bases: TGTGCCACCCTGGACCCACTCACCGGGGAGCTGTTTTTT. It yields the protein CATLDPLTGELFF. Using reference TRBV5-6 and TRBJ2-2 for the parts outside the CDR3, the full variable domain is DAGVTQSPTHLIKTRGQQVTLRCSPKSGHDTVSWYQQALGQGPQFIFQYYEEEERQRGNFPDRFSGHQFPNYSSELNVNALLLGDSALYLCATLDPLTGELFFGEGSRLTVL.

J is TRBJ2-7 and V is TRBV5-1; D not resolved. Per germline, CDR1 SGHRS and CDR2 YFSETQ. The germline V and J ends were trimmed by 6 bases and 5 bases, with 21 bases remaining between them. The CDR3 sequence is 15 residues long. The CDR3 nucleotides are TGCGCCAGCAAGGGTGCGGAACGAGCACCGGACGAGCAGTACTTC. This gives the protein CASKGAERAPDEQYF.

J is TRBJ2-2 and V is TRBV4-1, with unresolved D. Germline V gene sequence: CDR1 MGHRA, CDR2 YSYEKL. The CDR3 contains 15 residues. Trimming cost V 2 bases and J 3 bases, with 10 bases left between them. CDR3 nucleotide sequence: TGCGCCAGCAGCCAATGGGATACAGACACCGGGGAGCTGTTTTTT. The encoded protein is CASSQWDTDTGELFF.

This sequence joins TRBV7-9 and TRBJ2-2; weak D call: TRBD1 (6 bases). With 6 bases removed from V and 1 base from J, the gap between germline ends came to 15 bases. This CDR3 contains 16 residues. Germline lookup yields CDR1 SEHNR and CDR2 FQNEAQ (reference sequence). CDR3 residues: CASSPSDRLNTGELFF. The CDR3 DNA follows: TGTGCCAGCAGTCCGTCAGACAGGCTGAACACCGGGGAGCTGTTTTTT.

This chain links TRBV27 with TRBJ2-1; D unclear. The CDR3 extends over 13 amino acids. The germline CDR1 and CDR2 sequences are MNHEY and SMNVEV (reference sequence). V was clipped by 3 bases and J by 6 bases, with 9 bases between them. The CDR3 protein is CASSFAETNEQFF. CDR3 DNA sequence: TGTGCCAGCAGTTTCGCAGAAACCAATGAGCAGTTCTTC.

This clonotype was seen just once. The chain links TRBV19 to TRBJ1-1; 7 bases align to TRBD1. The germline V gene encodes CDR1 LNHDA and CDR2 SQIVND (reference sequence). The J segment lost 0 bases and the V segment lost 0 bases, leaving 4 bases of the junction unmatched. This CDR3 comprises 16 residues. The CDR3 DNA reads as TGTGCCAGTAGTATAGACCCGGGACAGATGAACACTGAAGCTTTCTTT. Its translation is CASSIDPGQMNTEAFF.

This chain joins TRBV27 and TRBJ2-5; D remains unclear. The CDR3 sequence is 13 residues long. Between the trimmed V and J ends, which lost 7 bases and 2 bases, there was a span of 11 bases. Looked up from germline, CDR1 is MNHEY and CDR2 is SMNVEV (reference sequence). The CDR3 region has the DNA TGTGCCAGCAAGAGCCTTGGACAAGAGACCCAGTACTTC. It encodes CASKSLGQETQYF.

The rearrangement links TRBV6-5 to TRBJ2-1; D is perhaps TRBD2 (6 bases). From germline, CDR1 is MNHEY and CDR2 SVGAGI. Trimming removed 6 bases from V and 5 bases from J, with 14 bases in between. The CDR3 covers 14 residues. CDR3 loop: CASSPTGDHNEQFF. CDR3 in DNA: TGTGCCAGCAGCCCCACGGGGGACCACAATGAGCAGTTCTTC.

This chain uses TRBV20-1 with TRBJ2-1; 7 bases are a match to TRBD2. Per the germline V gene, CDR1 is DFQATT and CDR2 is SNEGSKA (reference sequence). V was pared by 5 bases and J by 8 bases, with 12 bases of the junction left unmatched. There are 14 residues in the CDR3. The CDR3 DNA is TGCAGTGCTTACGACTTAGCGGGCGGCTATGAGCAGTTCTTC. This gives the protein CSAYDLAGGYEQFF.

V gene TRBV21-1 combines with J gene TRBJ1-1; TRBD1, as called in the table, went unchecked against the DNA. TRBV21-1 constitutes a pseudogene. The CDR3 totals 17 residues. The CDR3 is CASSPKDRGREDTEAFF. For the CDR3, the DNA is TGTGCCAGCAGCCCTAAGGACAGGGGGCGCGAGGACACTGAAGCTTTCTTT.

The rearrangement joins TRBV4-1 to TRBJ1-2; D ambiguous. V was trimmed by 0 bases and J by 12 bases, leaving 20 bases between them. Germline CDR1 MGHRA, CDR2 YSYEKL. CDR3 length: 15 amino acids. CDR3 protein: CASSQDSERFGPDTF. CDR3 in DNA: TGCGCCAGCAGCCAAGATTCCGAACGGTTTGGCCCGGACACCTTC.

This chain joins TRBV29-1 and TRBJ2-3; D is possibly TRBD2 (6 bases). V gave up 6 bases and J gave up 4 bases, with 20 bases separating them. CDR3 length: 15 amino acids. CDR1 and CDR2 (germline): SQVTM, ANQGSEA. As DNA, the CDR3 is TGCAGCGTGGGTAGCGGAGCAGCCCTCCCAGATACGCAGTATTTT. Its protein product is CSVGSGAALPDTQYF.

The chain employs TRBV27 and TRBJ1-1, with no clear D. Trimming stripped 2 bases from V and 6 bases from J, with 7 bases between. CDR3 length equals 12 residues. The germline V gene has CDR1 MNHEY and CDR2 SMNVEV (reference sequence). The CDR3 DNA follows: TGTGCCAGCAGTTTAGTCGGGGCTGAAGCTTTCTTT. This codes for CASSLVGAEAFF.

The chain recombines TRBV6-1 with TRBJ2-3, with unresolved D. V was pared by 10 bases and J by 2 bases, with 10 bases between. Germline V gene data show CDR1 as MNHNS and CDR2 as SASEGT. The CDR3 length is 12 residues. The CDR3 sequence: CATAPPTDTQYF. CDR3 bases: TGTGCCACCGCTCCACCCACAGATACGCAGTATTTT.

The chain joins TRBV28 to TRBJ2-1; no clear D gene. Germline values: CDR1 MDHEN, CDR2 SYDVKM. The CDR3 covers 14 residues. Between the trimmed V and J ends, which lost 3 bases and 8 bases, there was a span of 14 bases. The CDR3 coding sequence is TGTGCCAGCAGTTTGGTACCGAATCCCTATGAGCAGTTCTTC. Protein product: CASSLVPNPYEQFF.

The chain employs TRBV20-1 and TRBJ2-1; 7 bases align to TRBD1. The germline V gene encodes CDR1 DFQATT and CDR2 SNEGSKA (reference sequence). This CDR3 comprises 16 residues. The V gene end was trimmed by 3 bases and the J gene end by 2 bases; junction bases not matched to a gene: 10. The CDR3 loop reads CSASSLRQGTYNEQFF. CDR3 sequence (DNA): TGCAGTGCTAGCTCCCTCAGACAGGGAACCTACAATGAGCAGTTCTTC.

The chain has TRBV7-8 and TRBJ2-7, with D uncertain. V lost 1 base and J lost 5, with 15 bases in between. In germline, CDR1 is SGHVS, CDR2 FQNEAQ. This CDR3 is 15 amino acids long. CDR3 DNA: TGTGCCAGCAGCTTAGTCGGATCGACTCCACACGAGCAGTACTTC. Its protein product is CASSLVGSTPHEQYF.

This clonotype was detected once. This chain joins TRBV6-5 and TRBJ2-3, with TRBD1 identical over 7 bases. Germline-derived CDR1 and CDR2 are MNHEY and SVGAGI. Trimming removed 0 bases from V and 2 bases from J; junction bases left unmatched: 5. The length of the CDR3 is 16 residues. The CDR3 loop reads CASSYSTGTDTDTQYF. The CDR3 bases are TGTGCCAGCAGTTACTCGACAGGGACAGACACAGATACGCAGTATTTT.

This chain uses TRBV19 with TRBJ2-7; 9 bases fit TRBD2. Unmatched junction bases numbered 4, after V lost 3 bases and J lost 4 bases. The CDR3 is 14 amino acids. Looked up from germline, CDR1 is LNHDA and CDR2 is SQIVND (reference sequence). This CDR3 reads CASSMSSGEYEQYF. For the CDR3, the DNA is TGTGCCAGTAGTATGTCTAGCGGGGAATACGAGCAGTACTTC.

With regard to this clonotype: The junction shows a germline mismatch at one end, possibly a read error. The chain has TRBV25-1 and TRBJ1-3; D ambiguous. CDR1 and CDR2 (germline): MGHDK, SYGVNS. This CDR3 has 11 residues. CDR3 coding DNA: TGTGCCAGCATATGGGGAAGCACCATATATTTT. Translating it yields CASIWGSTIYF.

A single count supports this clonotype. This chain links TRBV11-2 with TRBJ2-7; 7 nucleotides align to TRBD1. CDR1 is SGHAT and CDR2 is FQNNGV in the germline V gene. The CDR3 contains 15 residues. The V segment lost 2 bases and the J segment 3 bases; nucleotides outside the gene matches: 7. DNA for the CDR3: TGTGCCAGCAGCTTACCGGGACAGAGGTACTACGAGCAGTACTTC. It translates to CASSLPGQRYYEQYF.

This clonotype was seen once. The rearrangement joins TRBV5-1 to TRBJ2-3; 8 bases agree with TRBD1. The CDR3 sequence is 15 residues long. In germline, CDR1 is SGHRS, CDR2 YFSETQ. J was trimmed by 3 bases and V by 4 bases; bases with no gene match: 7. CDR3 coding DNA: TGCGCCAGCAGCGGGGGGACAGGCGGGACAGATACGCAGTATTTT. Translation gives CASSGGTGGTDTQYF. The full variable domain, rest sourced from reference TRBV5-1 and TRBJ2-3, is KAGVTQTPRYLIKTRGQQVTLSCSPISGHRSVSWYQQTPGQGLQFLFEYFSETQRNKGNFPGRFSGRQFSNSRSEMNVSTLELGDSALYLCASSGGTGGTDTQYFGPGTRLTVL.

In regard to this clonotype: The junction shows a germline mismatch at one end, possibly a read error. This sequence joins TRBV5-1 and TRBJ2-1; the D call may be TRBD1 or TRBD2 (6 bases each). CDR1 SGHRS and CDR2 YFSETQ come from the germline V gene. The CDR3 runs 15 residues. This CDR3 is CASSSRGLSYNEQFF. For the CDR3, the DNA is TGCGCTAGCAGCTCACGGGGGCTCTCCTACAATGAGCAGTTCTTC.

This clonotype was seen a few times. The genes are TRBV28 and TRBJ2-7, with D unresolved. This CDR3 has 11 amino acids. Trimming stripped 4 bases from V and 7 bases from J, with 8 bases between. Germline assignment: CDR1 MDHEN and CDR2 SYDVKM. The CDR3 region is CASSSPPEQYF. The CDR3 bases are TGTGCCAGCAGTTCCCCCCCTGAGCAGTACTTC.